The sequence of this TCR beta chain was determined in a study of T cell responses to AZD1222 COVID-19 vaccine. Study-wide results and limits: Repertoire sampling happened only post peak T cell response.

Of note for this clone: Its antigen is not identified.

TCRdb keeps only in-frame clones here, not all; method: immunoSEQ multiplex PCR. The sample contains about 140,000 clones, under 95% of which appear only once. Germline-derived CDR1 and CDR2 are KGHDR and SFDVKD. J gave up 0 bases and V 4 bases, and 5 bases lay outside the gene matches. The CDR3 has 17 residues. The chain uses TRBV24-1 and TRBJ2-1; TRBD2 agrees at 10 bases. This TCR came from an adult in good health. The source material was peripheral blood, sampled on day 0 of AZD1222 vaccination. CDR3 protein: CATSELTSGDSYNEQFF. The CDR3 DNA is TGTGCCACCAGTGAGCTAACTAGCGGGGACTCCTACAATGAGCAGTTCTTC.